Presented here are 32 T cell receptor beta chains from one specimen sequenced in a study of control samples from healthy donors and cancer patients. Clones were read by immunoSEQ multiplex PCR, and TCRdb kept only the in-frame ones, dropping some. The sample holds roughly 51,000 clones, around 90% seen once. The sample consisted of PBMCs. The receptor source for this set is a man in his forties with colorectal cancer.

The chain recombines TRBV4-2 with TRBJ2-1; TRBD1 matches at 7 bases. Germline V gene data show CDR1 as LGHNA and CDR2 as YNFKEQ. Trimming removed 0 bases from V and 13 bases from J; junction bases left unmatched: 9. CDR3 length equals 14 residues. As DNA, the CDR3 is TGTGCCAGCAGCCAAGAAGGGACAGCCTCAAACCAGTTCTTC. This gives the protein CASSQEGTASNQFF.

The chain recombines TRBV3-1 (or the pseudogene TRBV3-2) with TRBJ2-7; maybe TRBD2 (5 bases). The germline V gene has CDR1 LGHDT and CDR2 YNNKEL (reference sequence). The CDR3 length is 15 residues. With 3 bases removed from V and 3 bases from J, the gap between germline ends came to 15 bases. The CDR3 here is CASSQVSRVGYEQYF. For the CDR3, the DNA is TGTGCCAGCAGCCAGGTCTCGCGGGTAGGCTACGAGCAGTACTTC.

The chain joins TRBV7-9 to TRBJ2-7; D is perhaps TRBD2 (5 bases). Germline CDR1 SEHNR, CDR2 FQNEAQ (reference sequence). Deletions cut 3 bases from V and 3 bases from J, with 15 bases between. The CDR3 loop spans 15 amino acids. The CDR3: CASSFQVGTSYEQYF. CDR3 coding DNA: TGTGCCAGCAGCTTCCAGGTCGGAACTAGCTACGAGCAGTACTTC.

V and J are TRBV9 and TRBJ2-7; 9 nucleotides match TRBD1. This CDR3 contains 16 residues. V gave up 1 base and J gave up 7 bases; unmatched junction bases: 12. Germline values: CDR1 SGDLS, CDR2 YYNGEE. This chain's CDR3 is CASSVSSDRGSREQYF. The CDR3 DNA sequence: TGTGCCAGCAGCGTAAGTAGCGACAGGGGGTCTAGAGAGCAGTACTTC.

In DNA form, the CDR3 reads TGTGCCACCAGTGATGTCAGAACCAGGTTTTACAATGAGCAGTTCTTC. It yields the protein CATSDVRTRFYNEQFF. V and J are TRBV24-1 and TRBJ2-1; D gene uncertain. Per the germline V gene, CDR1 is KGHDR and CDR2 is SFDVKD. The CDR3 consists of 16 residues. Trimming stripped 3 bases from V and 4 bases from J, with 15 bases between.

The CDR3 loop reads CASSLRTGSYNEQFF. CDR3 bases: TGTGCCAGCAGCCTTCGGACAGGCTCCTACAATGAGCAGTTCTTC. This chain connects TRBV9 to TRBJ2-1; TRBD1 matches at 7 bases. The germline V gene encodes CDR1 SGDLS and CDR2 YYNGEE. Trimming removed 4 bases from V and 0 bases from J; junction bases left unmatched: 4. This CDR3 region has 15 residues.

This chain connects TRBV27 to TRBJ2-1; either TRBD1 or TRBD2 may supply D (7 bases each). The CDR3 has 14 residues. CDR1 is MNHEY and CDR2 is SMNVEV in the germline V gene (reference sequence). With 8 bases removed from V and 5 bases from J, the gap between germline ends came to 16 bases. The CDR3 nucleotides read TGTGCCAGCGGGGAGGGGGCTGCCGACAATGAGCAGTTCTTC. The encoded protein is CASGEGAADNEQFF.

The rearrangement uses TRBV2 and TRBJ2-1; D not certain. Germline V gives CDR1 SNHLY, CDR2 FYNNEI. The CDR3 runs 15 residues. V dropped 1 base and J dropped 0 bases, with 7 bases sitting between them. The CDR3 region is CASSEERASYNEQFF. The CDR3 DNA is TGTGCCAGCAGTGAAGAGCGTGCCTCCTACAATGAGCAGTTCTTC.

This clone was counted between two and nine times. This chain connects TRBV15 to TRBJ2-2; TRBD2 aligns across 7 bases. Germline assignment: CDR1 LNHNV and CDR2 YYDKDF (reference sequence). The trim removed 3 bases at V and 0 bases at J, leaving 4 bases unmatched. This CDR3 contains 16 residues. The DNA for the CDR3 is TGTGCCACCAGCAGCCTAGCGGACGCGAACACCGGGGAGCTGTTTTTT. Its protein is CATSSLADANTGELFF. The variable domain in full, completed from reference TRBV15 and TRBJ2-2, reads DAMVIQNPRYQVTQFGKPVTLSCSQTLNHNVMYWYQQKSSQAPKLLFHYYDKDFNNEADTPDNFQSRRPNTSFCFLDIRSPGLGDTAMYLCATSSLADANTGELFFGEGSRLTVL.

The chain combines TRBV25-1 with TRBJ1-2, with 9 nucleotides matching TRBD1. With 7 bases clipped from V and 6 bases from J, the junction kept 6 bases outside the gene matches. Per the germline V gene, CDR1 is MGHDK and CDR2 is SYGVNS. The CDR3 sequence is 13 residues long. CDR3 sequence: CASTGQGIHGYTF. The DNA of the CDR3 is TGTGCCAGCACTGGACAGGGGATCCATGGCTACACCTTC.

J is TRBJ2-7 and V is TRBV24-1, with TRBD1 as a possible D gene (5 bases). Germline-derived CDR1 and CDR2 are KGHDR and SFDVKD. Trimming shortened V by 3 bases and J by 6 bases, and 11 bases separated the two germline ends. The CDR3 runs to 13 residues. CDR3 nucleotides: TGTGCCACCAGTGATCGCAGGGCAGGCGAGCAGTACTTC. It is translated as CATSDRRAGEQYF.

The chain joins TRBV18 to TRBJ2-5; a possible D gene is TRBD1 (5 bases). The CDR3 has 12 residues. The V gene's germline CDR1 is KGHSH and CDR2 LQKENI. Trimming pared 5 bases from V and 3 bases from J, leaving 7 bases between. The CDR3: CASSGAEETQYF. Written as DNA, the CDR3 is TGTGCCAGCTCAGGGGCCGAAGAGACCCAGTACTTC.

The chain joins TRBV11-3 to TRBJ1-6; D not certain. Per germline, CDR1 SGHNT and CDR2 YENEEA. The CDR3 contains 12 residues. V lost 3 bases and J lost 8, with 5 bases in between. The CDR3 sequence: CASSFGDSPLHF. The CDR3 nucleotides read TGTGCCAGCAGCTTTGGGGATTCACCCCTCCACTTT.

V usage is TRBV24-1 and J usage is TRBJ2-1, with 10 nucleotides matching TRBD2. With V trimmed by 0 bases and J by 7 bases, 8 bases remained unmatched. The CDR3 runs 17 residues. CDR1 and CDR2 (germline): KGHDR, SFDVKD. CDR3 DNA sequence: TGTGCCACCAGTGATTTGCACCTAGCGGGAGAGGGGAATGAGCAGTTCTTC. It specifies CATSDLHLAGEGNEQFF.

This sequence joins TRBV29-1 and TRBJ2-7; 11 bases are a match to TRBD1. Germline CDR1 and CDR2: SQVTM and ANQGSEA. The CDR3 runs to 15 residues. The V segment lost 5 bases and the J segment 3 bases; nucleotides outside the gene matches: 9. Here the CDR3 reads CSVSWTGGLDYEQYF. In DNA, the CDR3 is TGCAGCGTTTCCTGGACAGGGGGCCTGGACTACGAGCAGTACTTC.

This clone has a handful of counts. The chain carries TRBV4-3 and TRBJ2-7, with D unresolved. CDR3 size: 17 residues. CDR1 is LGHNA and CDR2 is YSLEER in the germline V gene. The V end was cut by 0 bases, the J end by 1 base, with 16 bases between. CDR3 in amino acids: CASSQDIGAQTSYEQYF. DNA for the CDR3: TGCGCCAGCAGCCAAGATATTGGAGCCCAGACTTCCTACGAGCAGTACTTC.

The CDR3 nucleotides read TGTGCCTGGGCGTCAGAGACCCAGTACTTC. It is translated as CAWASETQYF. This chain joins TRBV30 and TRBJ2-5, with D hard to call. V was shortened by 5 bases and J by 4 bases, with 5 bases between the two germline ends. The length of the CDR3 is 10 residues. The germline V gene has CDR1 GTSNPN and CDR2 SVGIG (reference sequence).

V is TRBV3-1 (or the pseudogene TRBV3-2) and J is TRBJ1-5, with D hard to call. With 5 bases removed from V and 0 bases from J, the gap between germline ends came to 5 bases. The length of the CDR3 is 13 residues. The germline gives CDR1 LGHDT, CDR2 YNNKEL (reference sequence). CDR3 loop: CASSLYSNQPQHF. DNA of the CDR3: TGTGCCAGCAGCTTATATAGCAATCAGCCCCAGCATTTT.

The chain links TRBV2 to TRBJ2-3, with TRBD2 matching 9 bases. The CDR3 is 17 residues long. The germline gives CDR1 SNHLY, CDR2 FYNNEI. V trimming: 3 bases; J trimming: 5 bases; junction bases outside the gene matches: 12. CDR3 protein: CASSEGGLAGEGDTQYF. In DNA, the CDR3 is TGTGCCAGCAGTGAGGGGGGACTAGCAGGGGAAGGAGATACGCAGTATTTT.

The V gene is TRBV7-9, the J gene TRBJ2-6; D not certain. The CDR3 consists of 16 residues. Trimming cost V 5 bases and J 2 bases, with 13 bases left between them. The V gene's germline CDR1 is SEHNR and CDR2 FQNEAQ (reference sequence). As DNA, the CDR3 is TGTGCCAGCAGCCACAATTCGGGCGCTGGGGCCAACGTCCTGACTTTC. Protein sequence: CASSHNSGAGANVLTF.

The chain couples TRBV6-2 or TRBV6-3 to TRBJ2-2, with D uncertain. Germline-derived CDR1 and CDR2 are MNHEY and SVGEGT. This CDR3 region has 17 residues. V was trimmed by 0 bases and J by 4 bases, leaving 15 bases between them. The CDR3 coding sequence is TGTGCCAGCAGTTACTCGATCGTCCCAGGTCCCACCGGGGAGCTGTTTTTT. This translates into CASSYSIVPGPTGELFF.

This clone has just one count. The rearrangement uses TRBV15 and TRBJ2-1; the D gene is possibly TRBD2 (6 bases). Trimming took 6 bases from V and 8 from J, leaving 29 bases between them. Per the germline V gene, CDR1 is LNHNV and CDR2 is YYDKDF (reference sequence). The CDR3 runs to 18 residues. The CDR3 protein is CATRHVDTSSAYLDEQFF. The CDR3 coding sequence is TGTGCCACCAGACATGTCGATACGTCTAGCGCCTACCTGGATGAGCAGTTCTTC.

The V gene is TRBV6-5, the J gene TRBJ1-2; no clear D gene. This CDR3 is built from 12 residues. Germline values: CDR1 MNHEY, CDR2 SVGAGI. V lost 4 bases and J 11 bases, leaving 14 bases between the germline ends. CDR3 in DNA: TGTGCCAGCAGTTCCCGTCAGGTTAGGTACACCTTC. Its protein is CASSSRQVRYTF.

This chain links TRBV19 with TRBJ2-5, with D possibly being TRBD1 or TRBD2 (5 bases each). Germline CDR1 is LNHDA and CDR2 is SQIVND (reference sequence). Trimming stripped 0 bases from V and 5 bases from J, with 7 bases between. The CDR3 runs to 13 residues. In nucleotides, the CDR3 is TGTGCCAGTAGTATAGAGGGGGACGAGACCCAGTACTTC. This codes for CASSIEGDETQYF.

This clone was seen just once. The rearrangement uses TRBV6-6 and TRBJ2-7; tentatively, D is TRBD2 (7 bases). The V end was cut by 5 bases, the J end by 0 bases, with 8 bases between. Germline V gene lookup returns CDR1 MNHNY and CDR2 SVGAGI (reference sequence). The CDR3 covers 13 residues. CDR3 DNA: TGTGCCAGCAGTAGGGGGGGCTCCTACGAGCAGTACTTC. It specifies CASSRGGSYEQYF.

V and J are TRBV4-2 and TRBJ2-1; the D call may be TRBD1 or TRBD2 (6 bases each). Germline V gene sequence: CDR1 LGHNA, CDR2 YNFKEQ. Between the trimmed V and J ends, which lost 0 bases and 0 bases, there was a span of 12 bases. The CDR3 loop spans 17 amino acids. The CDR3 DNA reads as TGTGCCAGCAGCCAAGAAAGGGGGGCCAGCTCCTACAATGAGCAGTTCTTC. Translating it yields CASSQERGASSYNEQFF.

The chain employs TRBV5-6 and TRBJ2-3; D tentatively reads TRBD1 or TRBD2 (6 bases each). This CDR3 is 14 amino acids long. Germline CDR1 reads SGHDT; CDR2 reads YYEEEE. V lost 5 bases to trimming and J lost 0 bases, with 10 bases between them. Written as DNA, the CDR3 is TGTGCCAGCAGGTCGGGGGCTAGCACAGATACGCAGTATTTT. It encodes CASRSGASTDTQYF.

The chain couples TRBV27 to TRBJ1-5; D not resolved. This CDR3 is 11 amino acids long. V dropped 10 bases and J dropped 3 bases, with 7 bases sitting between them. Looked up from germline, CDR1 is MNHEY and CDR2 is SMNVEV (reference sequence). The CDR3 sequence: CATGLNQPQHF. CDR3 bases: TGTGCCACCGGTCTCAATCAGCCCCAGCATTTT.

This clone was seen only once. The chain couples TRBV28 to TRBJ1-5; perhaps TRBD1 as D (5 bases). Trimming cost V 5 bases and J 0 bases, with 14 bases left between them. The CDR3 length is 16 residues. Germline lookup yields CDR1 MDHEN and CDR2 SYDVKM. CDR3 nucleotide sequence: TGTGCCAGCAGTACCGACAGAGGCTATAGCAATCAGCCCCAGCATTTT. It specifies CASSTDRGYSNQPQHF. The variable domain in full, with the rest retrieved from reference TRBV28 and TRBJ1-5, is DVKVTQSSRYLVKRTGEKVFLECVQDMDHENMFWYRQDPGLGLRLIYFSYDVKMKEKGDIPEGYSVSREKKERFSLILESASTNQTSMYLCASSTDRGYSNQPQHFGDGTRLSIL.

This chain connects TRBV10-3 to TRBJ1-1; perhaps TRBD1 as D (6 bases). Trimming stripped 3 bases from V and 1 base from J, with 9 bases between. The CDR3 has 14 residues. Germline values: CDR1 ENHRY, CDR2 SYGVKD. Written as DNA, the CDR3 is TGTGCCATCAGTGATGGGACAAGGAACACTGAAGCTTTCTTT. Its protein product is CAISDGTRNTEAFF.

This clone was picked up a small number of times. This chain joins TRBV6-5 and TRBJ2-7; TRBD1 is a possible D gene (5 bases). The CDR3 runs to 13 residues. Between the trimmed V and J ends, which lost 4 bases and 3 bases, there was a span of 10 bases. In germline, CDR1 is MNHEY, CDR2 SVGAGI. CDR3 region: CASSFRQSYEQYF. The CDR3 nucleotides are TGTGCCAGCAGTTTCCGACAGAGCTACGAGCAGTACTTC.

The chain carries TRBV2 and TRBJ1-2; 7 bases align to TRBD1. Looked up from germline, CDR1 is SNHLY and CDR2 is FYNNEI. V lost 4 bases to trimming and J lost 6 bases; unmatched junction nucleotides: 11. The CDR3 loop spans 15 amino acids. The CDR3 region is CASSVRTGANHGYTF. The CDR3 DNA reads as TGTGCCAGCAGTGTAAGGACAGGAGCAAATCATGGCTACACCTTC.